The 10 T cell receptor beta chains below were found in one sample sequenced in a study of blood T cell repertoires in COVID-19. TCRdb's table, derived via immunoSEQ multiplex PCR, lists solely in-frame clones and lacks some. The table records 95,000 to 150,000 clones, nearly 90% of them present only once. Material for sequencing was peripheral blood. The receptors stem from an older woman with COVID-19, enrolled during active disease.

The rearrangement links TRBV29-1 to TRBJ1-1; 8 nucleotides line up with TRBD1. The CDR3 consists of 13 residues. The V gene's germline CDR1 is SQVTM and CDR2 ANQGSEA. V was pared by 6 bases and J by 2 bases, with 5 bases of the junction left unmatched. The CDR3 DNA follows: TGCAGCGTGAAGGACAGGGCCAACACTGAAGCTTTCTTT. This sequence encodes CSVKDRANTEAFF.

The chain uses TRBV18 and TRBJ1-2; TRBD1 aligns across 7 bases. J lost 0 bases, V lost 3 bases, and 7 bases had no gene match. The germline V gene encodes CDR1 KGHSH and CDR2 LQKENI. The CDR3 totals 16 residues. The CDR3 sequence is CASSPFPDRTNYGYTF. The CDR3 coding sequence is TGTGCCAGCTCACCGTTTCCGGACAGGACTAACTATGGCTACACCTTC.

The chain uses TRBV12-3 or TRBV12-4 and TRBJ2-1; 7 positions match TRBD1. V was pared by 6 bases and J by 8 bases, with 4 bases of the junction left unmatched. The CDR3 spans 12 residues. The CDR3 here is CASSPGQYEQFF. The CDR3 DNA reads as TGTGCCAGCAGCCCGGGACAGTATGAGCAGTTCTTC.

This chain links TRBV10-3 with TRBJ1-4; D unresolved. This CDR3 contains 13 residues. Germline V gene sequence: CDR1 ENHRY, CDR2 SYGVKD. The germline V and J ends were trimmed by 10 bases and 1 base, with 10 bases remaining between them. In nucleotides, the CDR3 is TGTGCCACCTCGTCCGGAACTAATGAAAAACTGTTTTTT. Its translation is CATSSGTNEKLFF.

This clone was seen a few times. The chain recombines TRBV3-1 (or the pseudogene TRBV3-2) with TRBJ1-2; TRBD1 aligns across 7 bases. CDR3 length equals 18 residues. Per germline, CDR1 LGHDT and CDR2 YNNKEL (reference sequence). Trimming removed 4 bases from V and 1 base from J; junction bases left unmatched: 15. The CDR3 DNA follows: TGTGCCAGCAGCCCGCCTCGAAGGGACAGCAGCGTTAACTATGGCTACACCTTC. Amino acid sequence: CASSPPRRDSSVNYGYTF.

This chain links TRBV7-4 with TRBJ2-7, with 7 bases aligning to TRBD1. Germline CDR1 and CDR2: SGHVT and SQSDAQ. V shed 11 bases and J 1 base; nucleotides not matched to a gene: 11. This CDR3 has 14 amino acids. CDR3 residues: CARYTGVLSYEQYF. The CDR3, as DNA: TGTGCCCGCTATACAGGGGTGTTGTCCTACGAGCAGTACTTC.

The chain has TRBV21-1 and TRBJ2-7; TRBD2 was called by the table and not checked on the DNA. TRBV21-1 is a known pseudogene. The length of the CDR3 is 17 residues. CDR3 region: CASSSTLTPDLSYEQYF. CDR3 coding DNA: TGTGCCAGCAGCAGTACCCTGACTCCCGATCTCTCCTACGAGCAGTACTTC.

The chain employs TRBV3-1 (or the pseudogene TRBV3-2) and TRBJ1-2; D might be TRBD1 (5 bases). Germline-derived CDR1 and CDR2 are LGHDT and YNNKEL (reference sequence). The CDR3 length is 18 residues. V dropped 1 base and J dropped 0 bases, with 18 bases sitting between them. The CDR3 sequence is CASSQGGVTRASNYGYTF. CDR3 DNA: TGTGCCAGCAGCCAAGGGGGGGTTACTCGCGCCTCTAACTATGGCTACACCTTC.

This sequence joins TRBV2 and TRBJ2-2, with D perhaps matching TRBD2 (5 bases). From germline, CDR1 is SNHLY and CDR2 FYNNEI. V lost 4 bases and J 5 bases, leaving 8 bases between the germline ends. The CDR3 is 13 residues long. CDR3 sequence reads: CASSGRITGELFF. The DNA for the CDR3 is TGTGCCAGCAGTGGGAGGATAACCGGGGAGCTGTTTTTT.

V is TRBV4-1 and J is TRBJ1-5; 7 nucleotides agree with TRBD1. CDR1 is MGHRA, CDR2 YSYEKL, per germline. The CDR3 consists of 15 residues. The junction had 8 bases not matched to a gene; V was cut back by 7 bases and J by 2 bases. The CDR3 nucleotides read TGCGCCAGCACCCCACGCGGGACAGGCAATCAGCCCCAGCATTTT. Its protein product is CASTPRGTGNQPQHF.